This passage covers 16 T cell receptor beta chains from one sample sequenced in a study of cytomegalovirus exposure and HLA in healthy donors. The PCR was carried out with 60 Vbeta primers and 13 Jbeta primers. This table comes from immunoSEQ multiplex PCR, and its TCRdb copy is limited to in-frame clones, with some not included. The sample records fewer than 250,000 clones, over 80% being singletons. Sequencing was carried out using PBMCs. These receptors were taken from a woman aged 45-59 years in good health and CMV-seropositive.

This clone occurred once. The same CDR3 also results from other DNA sequences found in this sample. The rearrangement joins TRBV7-3 to TRBJ2-1; TRBD1 aligns across 7 bases. The CDR3 contains 15 residues. The V gene end was trimmed by 2 bases and the J gene end by 0 bases; junction bases not matched to a gene: 1. Germline CDR1 is SGHTA and CDR2 is FQGTGA. CDR3 nucleotides: TGTGCCAGCAGCTTAGACAGGGCCTCCTACAATGAGCAGTTCTTC. Its protein is CASSLDRASYNEQFF.

The V and J genes are TRBV11-2 and TRBJ1-4; D might be TRBD1 (5 bases). The germline V gene has CDR1 SGHAT and CDR2 FQNNGV. The CDR3 has 15 residues. V gave up 5 bases and J gave up 3 bases, with 13 bases separating them. The CDR3 spells CASSPDSWPNEKLFF. The CDR3 DNA reads TGTGCCAGCAGCCCAGACAGTTGGCCTAATGAAAAACTGTTTTTT. Full variable domain (outside the CDR3, taken from reference TRBV11-2 and TRBJ1-4): EAGVAQSPRYKIIEKRQSVAFWCNPISGHATLYWYQQILGQGPKLLIQFQNNGVVDDSQLPKDRFSAERLKGVDSTLKIQPAKLEDSAVYLCASSPDSWPNEKLFFGSGTQLSVL.

V usage is TRBV6-6 and J usage is TRBJ1-2; 8 nucleotides agree with TRBD1. The V and J ends lost 4 bases and 3 bases, in that order; junction bases with no gene match: 7. The CDR3 runs 15 residues. The germline V gene encodes CDR1 MNHNY and CDR2 SVGAGI (reference sequence). The CDR3 spells CASSSPQGADYGYTF. The CDR3 region has the DNA TGTGCCAGCAGTTCTCCTCAGGGGGCGGACTATGGCTACACCTTC.

J is TRBJ2-7 and V is TRBV6-5; D perhaps matches TRBD1 (6 bases). Looked up from germline, CDR1 is MNHEY and CDR2 is SVGAGI. This CDR3 contains 13 residues. Trimming stripped 8 bases from V and 6 bases from J, with 17 bases between. CDR3 DNA: TGTGCCAGCTTCAGGGGTGTCCATGGCGAGCAGTACTTC. Translation gives CASFRGVHGEQYF.

The chain carries TRBV5-1 and TRBJ1-4, with TRBD1 identical over 11 bases. There are 14 residues in the CDR3. V shed 4 bases, J shed 11 bases, and the junction held 7 bases outside the gene matches. Germline V gene data show CDR1 as SGHRS and CDR2 as YFSETQ. Written as DNA, the CDR3 is TGCGCCAGCAGCCCGGGACAGGGGGTTGACAAACTGTTTTTT. This translates into CASSPGQGVDKLFF.

The gene calls are TRBV27 and TRBJ1-6, with TRBD1 matching over 7 bases. J was trimmed by 7 bases and V by 5 bases; bases with no gene match: 5. From germline, CDR1 is MNHEY and CDR2 SMNVEV (reference sequence). The CDR3 covers 14 residues. The chain's CDR3 is CASSPDRENSPLHF. The CDR3, as DNA: TGTGCCAGCAGTCCCGACAGGGAGAATTCACCCCTCCACTTT.

Worth noting for this clone: One junction end does not reproduce the germline sequence, and a read error may be involved. The rearrangement joins TRBV5-8 to TRBJ2-7; tentatively, D is TRBD1 (5 bases). The CDR3 is 15 amino acids. The V gene's germline CDR1 is SGHTS and CDR2 YDEGEE. This CDR3 is CASNLLQAPSYEQYF. The CDR3 nucleotides read TGTGCCAGCAACTTGCTACAGGCGCCCTCCTACGAGCAGTACTTC. Drawing the rest from reference TRBV5-8 and TRBJ2-7, the complete variable domain is EAGVTQSPTHLIKTRGQQATLRCSPISGHTSVYWYQQALGLGLQFLLWYDEGEERNRGNFPPRFSGRQFPNYSSELNVNALELEDSALYLCASNLLQAPSYEQYFGPGTRLTVT.

The CDR3 coding sequence is TGTGCCAGCAGTTCACCGGGACAGAGGAACTATGGCTACACCTTC. It yields the protein CASSSPGQRNYGYTF. The J gene is TRBJ1-2, the V gene TRBV27; the match to TRBD1 covers 7 bases. Germline CDR1 is MNHEY and CDR2 is SMNVEV (reference sequence). The ends lost 4 bases at V and 2 bases at J; junction bases unmatched: 7. The CDR3 loop spans 15 amino acids.

The chain couples TRBV4-2 to TRBJ2-5; TRBD1 might be the D (6 bases). CDR3 length: 19 amino acids. V lost 0 bases and J lost 5, with 25 bases in between. Germline CDR1 LGHNA, CDR2 YNFKEQ. CDR3 sequence: CASSQDRNWEGGRQETQYF. The CDR3 coding sequence is TGTGCCAGCAGCCAAGATCGGAATTGGGAAGGGGGAAGGCAGGAGACCCAGTACTTC.

This clone was detected only once. V usage is TRBV6-6 and J usage is TRBJ2-3; 9 bases align to TRBD2. The CDR3 is 16 residues long. V lost 8 bases, J lost 0 bases, and 9 bases stayed unmatched. CDR1 and CDR2 from the germline V gene are MNHNY and SVGAGI (reference sequence). The chain's CDR3 is CASRSGGHGSTDTQYF. CDR3 nucleotide sequence: TGTGCCAGCCGTAGCGGGGGCCACGGGAGCACAGATACGCAGTATTTT.

The rearrangement uses TRBV7-9 and TRBJ2-5; D is possibly TRBD2 (5 bases). The CDR3 extends over 15 amino acids. The germline V and J ends were trimmed by 1 base and 3 bases, with 12 bases remaining between them. Germline V CDR1 and CDR2: SEHNR, FQNEAQ (reference sequence). CDR3 sequence reads: CASSLGGLAEETQYF. CDR3 nucleotide sequence: TGTGCCAGCAGCTTAGGAGGACTCGCAGAAGAGACCCAGTACTTC.

This clone came up once. V gene TRBV19 combines with J gene TRBJ1-5, with D tentatively TRBD1 (5 bases). Trimming pared 3 bases from V and 4 bases from J, leaving 13 bases between. The germline CDR1 and CDR2 sequences are LNHDA and SQIVND (reference sequence). The CDR3 consists of 15 residues. The CDR3 here is CASSILDRTNQPQHF. DNA for the CDR3: TGTGCCAGTAGTATCCTTGACAGAACGAATCAGCCCCAGCATTTT. Supplemented by reference TRBV19 and TRBJ1-5, the full variable domain reads DGGITQSPKYLFRKEGQNVTLSCEQNLNHDAMYWYRQDPGQGLRLIYYSQIVNDFQKGDIAEGYSVSREKKESFPLTVTSAQKNPTAFYLCASSILDRTNQPQHFGDGTRLSIL.

The V call is TRBV6-1, the J call TRBJ1-6; D remains unclear. CDR1 is MNHNS, CDR2 SASEGT, per germline. The CDR3 is 12 amino acids. The V and J ends lost 3 bases and 8 bases respectively, with 5 bases between them. CDR3 residues: CASSDRYSPLHF. In DNA, the CDR3 is TGTGCCAGCAGTGATCGGTATTCACCCCTCCACTTT.

The gene calls are TRBV4-3 and TRBJ2-3, with D maybe TRBD2 (5 bases). Germline CDR1 reads LGHNA; CDR2 reads YSLEER. This CDR3 spans 17 amino acids. Trimming removed 0 bases at V and 3 bases at J, with 16 bases between. CDR3 protein: CASSQEGSGVGTDTQYF. CDR3 bases: TGCGCCAGCAGCCAAGAGGGTTCCGGGGTGGGGACAGATACGCAGTATTTT.

This clone was seen once. The chain links TRBV25-1 to TRBJ1-2; the match to TRBD1 covers 9 bases. Germline CDR1 MGHDK, CDR2 SYGVNS. The length of the CDR3 is 15 residues. V lost 3 bases and J lost 4; bases outside the gene matches: 6. CDR3 region: CASSDHRGLVYGYTF. The CDR3 DNA follows: TGTGCCAGCAGTGATCACAGGGGGCTTGTCTATGGCTACACCTTC.

V is TRBV11-2 and J is TRBJ1-1; D ambiguous. CDR1 is SGHAT and CDR2 is FQNNGV in the germline V gene. V lost 1 base and J 8 bases, leaving 14 bases between the germline ends. The CDR3 consists of 14 residues. CDR3 residues: CASSLVGEVREAFF. CDR3 coding DNA: TGTGCCAGCAGCTTAGTTGGGGAGGTCCGGGAAGCTTTCTTT.